This T cell receptor (beta chain) was sequenced during a study of T cell repertoires in cytomegalovirus infection. On the study more broadly: Epitope selection comprised recently identified HLA-C-restricted CMV epitopes and well-studied HLA-B-restricted CMV epitopes. Public TCR beta signatures indicated both CMV infection and matching HLA type.

Findings and limits, study-wide: The response measured ex vivo was dominated by TCR beta clonotypes (HLA-C-restricted and CMV-specific). Using cumulative public TCR beta family frequency, the authors identified those who carried CMV together with the relevant HLA.

J lost 0 bases, V lost 6 bases, and 2 bases had no gene match. The CDR3 totals 14 residues. Germline CDR1 is SGHTA and CDR2 is FQGNSA. In its sample, this clonotype was seen many times. The antigen is undetermined. TCRdb analysed the reads with MiXCR anew, one entry per CDR3 protein. This sample has about 570,000 distinct CDR3 sequences, with 40% found just once. The sequence was obtained from a human donor in good health (CMV status not recorded). Some clones in this sample may be carry-over from other donors' samples. Material: cultured PBMCs, obtained from culture after CMV antigen stimulation. The chain joins TRBV7-2 to TRBJ2-7; 10 bases match TRBD2. The CDR3 nucleotides are TGTGCCAGCAGTTGGACTAGCGGCTCCTACGAGCAGTACTTC. Residues: CASSWTSGSYEQYF.